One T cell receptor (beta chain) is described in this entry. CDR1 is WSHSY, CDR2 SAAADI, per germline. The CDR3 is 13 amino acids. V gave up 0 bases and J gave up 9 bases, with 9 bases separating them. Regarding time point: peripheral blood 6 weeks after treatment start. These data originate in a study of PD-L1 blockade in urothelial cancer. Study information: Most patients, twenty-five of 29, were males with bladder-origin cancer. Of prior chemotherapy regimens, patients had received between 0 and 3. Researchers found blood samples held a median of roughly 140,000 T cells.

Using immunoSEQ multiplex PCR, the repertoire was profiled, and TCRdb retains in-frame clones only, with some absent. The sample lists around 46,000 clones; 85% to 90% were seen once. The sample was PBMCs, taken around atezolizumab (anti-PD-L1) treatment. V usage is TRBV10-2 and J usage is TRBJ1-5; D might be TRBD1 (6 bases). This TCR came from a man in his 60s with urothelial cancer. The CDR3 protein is CASSESDRGPQHF. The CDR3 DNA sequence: TGCGCCAGCAGTGAGTCGGACAGAGGGCCCCAGCATTTT.